A single sample is the source of the 26 T cell receptor beta chains below, sequenced in a study of T cell responses to AZD1222 COVID-19 vaccine. TCRdb's copy holds only in-frame clones and misses some; the assay was immunoSEQ multiplex PCR. The table lists 150,000 to 200,000 clones, 85% to 95% of them singletons. This sample comprised peripheral blood, obtained on day 0 of AZD1222 vaccination. The receptors stem from an adult in good health.

This clone was detected only once. The chain recombines TRBV20-1 with TRBJ2-1; D is ambiguous. The germline CDR1 and CDR2 sequences are DFQATT and SNEGSKA (reference sequence). CDR3 length: 11 residues. V gave up 6 bases and J gave up 3 bases, with 6 bases separating them. CDR3 region: CSARRYNEQFF. In nucleotides, the CDR3 is TGCAGTGCGCGACGCTACAATGAGCAGTTCTTC.

This clone was seen more than once but under ten times. This chain links TRBV2 with TRBJ1-5, with D tentatively TRBD1 (6 bases). The CDR3 has 15 residues. Germline loops: CDR1 SNHLY, CDR2 FYNNEI. The germline V and J ends were trimmed by 8 bases and 7 bases, with 21 bases remaining between them. The CDR3 sequence: CASLGGLGRHQPQHF. CDR3 DNA sequence: TGTGCCAGCCTCGGGGGCCTCGGGAGACACCAGCCCCAGCATTTT.

The chain recombines TRBV3-1 (or the pseudogene TRBV3-2) with TRBJ1-1; no firm D call. Germline CDR1 is LGHDT and CDR2 is YNNKEL (reference sequence). The CDR3 runs to 13 residues. Between the trimmed V and J ends, which lost 4 bases and 6 bases, there was a span of 12 bases. CDR3 loop: CASSRVGRSEAFF. For the CDR3, the DNA is TGTGCCAGCAGCCGGGTAGGACGGTCTGAAGCTTTCTTT.

The chain employs TRBV10-3 and TRBJ2-7, with TRBD1 identical over 7 bases. V lost 0 bases to trimming and J lost 4 bases; unmatched junction nucleotides: 9. Germline loops: CDR1 ENHRY, CDR2 SYGVKD. The CDR3 has 16 residues. CDR3 amino acids: CAISESNRGGSYEQYF. The CDR3 coding sequence is TGTGCCATCAGTGAGTCGAACAGGGGCGGAAGTTACGAGCAGTACTTC.

The chain couples TRBV2 to TRBJ1-1; D may be TRBD1 (6 bases). The CDR3 has 14 amino acids. The V gene lost 7 bases and the J gene lost 5 bases, with 17 bases spanning the gap. Germline lookup yields CDR1 SNHLY and CDR2 FYNNEI. This CDR3 is CASTRTTGPTEAFF. For the CDR3, the DNA is TGTGCCAGCACTCGGACGACAGGCCCGACTGAAGCTTTCTTT.

This sequence joins TRBV7-9 and TRBJ1-5, with D uncertain. The CDR3 extends over 13 amino acids. The germline CDR1 and CDR2 sequences are SEHNR and FQNEAQ (reference sequence). V was clipped by 5 bases and J by 5 bases, with 10 bases between them. CDR3 DNA: TGTGCCAGCAGCCACCTACAGCATCAGCCCCAGCATTTT. This translates into CASSHLQHQPQHF. Full variable domain (outside the CDR3, taken from reference TRBV7-9 and TRBJ1-5): DTGVSQNPRHKITKRGQNVTFRCDPISEHNRLYWYRQTLGQGPEFLTYFQNEAQLEKSRLLSDRFSAERPKGSFSTLEIQRTEQGDSAMYLCASSHLQHQPQHFGDGTRLSIL.

The genes are TRBV4-1 and TRBJ1-5; 11 nucleotides match TRBD1. This CDR3 contains 16 residues. With V trimmed by 3 bases and J by 6 bases, 7 bases remained unmatched. Looked up from germline, CDR1 is MGHRA and CDR2 is YSYEKL. The CDR3 loop reads CASSQPGQGGAQPQHF. The CDR3 DNA sequence: TGCGCCAGCAGCCAGCCGGGACAGGGGGGAGCTCAGCCCCAGCATTTT.

The chain combines TRBV27 with TRBJ1-6, with 9 bases lining up with TRBD1. The CDR3 has 16 amino acids. Germline assignment: CDR1 MNHEY and CDR2 SMNVEV (reference sequence). V gave up 10 bases and J gave up 6 bases; unmatched junction bases: 13. The CDR3 reads CATMADRGYTNSPLHF. In DNA, the CDR3 is TGTGCCACCATGGCGGACAGGGGCTACACTAATTCACCCCTCCACTTT.

This clone was observed a handful of times. The junction and the germline gene differ at one end; a read error may be behind it. V usage is TRBV18 and J usage is TRBJ2-1; 8 bases are shared with TRBD1. The CDR3 totals 15 residues. Germline-derived CDR1 and CDR2 are KGHSH and LQKENI. CDR3 nucleotides: TGTGCCAGCTCATCAGCCGGGACAGGCTACACTGAGCAGTTCTTC. It encodes CASSSAGTGYTEQFF.

As to this clone: Different DNA sequences within this sample yield the same CDR3. This chain links TRBV7-9 with TRBJ1-5; D ambiguous. The CDR3 sequence is 13 residues long. Germline CDR1 SEHNR, CDR2 FQNEAQ (reference sequence). Trimming pared 3 bases from V and 2 bases from J, leaving 5 bases between. DNA of the CDR3: TGTGCCAGCAGCTTGGTAGGCAATCAGCCCCAGCATTTT. Its translation: CASSLVGNQPQHF.

The chain carries TRBV19 and TRBJ1-1; no reliable D call. V was trimmed by 5 bases and J by 4 bases, leaving 17 bases between them. CDR3 length: 15 residues. Germline V gives CDR1 LNHDA, CDR2 SQIVND (reference sequence). The CDR3 sequence: CASSRRRYKPTEAFF. The CDR3 DNA sequence: TGTGCCAGTAGTCGTCGCAGATACAAACCCACTGAAGCTTTCTTT.

This chain uses TRBV19 with TRBJ1-1; D is ambiguous. V lost 6 bases and J 0 bases, leaving 8 bases between the germline ends. Germline V CDR1 and CDR2: LNHDA, SQIVND (reference sequence). The CDR3 covers 13 residues. The CDR3 DNA reads TGTGCCAGTAGATCAGCTATGAACACTGAAGCTTTCTTT. Its translation: CASRSAMNTEAFF.

This chain joins TRBV18 and TRBJ2-3; the match to TRBD2 covers 9 bases. The junction had 13 bases not matched to a gene; V was cut back by 4 bases and J by 5 bases. The germline CDR1 and CDR2 sequences are KGHSH and LQKENI. This CDR3 region has 17 residues. CDR3 bases: TGTGCCAGCTCACTAGCGGGAGCCGTGTCGGGGGGAGATACGCAGTATTTT. Its protein is CASSLAGAVSGGDTQYF.

This chain joins TRBV3-1 (or the pseudogene TRBV3-2) and TRBJ1-2; D may be TRBD1 (5 bases). Germline V gene lookup returns CDR1 LGHDT and CDR2 YNNKEL (reference sequence). V was shortened by 0 bases and J by 8 bases, with 13 bases between the two germline ends. This CDR3 is built from 14 residues. The CDR3 protein is CASSQEAGRGGYTF. The CDR3, as DNA: TGTGCCAGCAGCCAAGAGGCGGGGCGCGGGGGCTACACCTTC.

The chain combines TRBV3-1 (or the pseudogene TRBV3-2) with TRBJ1-1; D might be TRBD1 (6 bases). Germline V CDR1 and CDR2: LGHDT, YNNKEL (reference sequence). CDR3 size: 18 residues. Trimming left V 0 bases short and J 4 bases short, with 21 bases between. CDR3 amino acids: CASSQDQYLGGTSTEAFF. CDR3 nucleotides: TGTGCCAGCAGCCAAGATCAGTATTTAGGGGGTACGAGCACTGAAGCTTTCTTT.

The CDR3, as DNA: TGTGCCAGCAGGGCCGAGGGCAGCAATCAGCCCCAGCATTTT. This gives the protein CASRAEGSNQPQHF. The chain carries TRBV2 and TRBJ1-5; no clear D. Between the trimmed V and J ends, which lost 6 bases and 1 base, there was a span of 10 bases. The V gene's germline CDR1 is SNHLY and CDR2 FYNNEI. CDR3 length: 14 amino acids.

The chain couples TRBV10-1 to TRBJ1-1, with 11 bases aligning to TRBD1. The CDR3 covers 16 residues. Germline-derived CDR1 and CDR2 are WNHNN and SYGVQD (reference sequence). After removal of 6 bases from V and 3 bases from J, the junction contained 9 bases not matched to a gene. This CDR3 reads CASRYGTGGFYTEAFF. The CDR3 region has the DNA TGCGCCAGCAGGTACGGGACAGGGGGGTTTTACACTGAAGCTTTCTTT.

Comments on this clone: This sample also contains other DNA sequences that code for the same CDR3. CDR3 in amino acids: CASSLAGGLETQYF. CDR3 coding DNA: TGCGCCAGCAGCTTGGCCGGTGGGTTGGAGACCCAGTACTTC. The rearrangement links TRBV5-1 to TRBJ2-5; D gene uncertain. There are 14 residues in the CDR3. Germline CDR1 is SGHRS and CDR2 is YFSETQ. Trimming cost V 0 bases and J 5 bases, with 11 bases left between them.

The V gene is TRBV28, the J gene TRBJ2-2, with 7 bases identical to TRBD1. The CDR3 is made up of 17 amino acids. V lost 2 bases and J lost 8; bases outside the gene matches: 14. The germline V gene encodes CDR1 MDHEN and CDR2 SYDVKM. The CDR3 coding sequence is TGTGCCAGCAGTTTAGAAGTGGGACAGTTAGGGTCGGGGGAGCTGTTTTTT. This gives the protein CASSLEVGQLGSGELFF.

The chain carries TRBV19 and TRBJ1-2; 8 nucleotides match TRBD1. The CDR3 runs 13 residues. The V gene's germline CDR1 is LNHDA and CDR2 SQIVND (reference sequence). With V trimmed by 3 bases and J by 13 bases, 10 bases remained unmatched. The CDR3 protein is CASSILRTGIVTF. In nucleotides, the CDR3 is TGTGCCAGTAGTATCCTCAGGACAGGGATTGTCACCTTC.

The CDR3 region has the DNA TGTGCCAGTAGTATGCTCCCTCAGGGCCTCTCTGGAAACACCATATATTTT. This gives the protein CASSMLPQGLSGNTIYF. The chain has TRBV19 and TRBJ1-3; weak D call: TRBD1 (5 bases). The CDR3 spans 17 residues. CDR1 is LNHDA, CDR2 SQIVND, per germline (reference sequence). V was clipped by 3 bases and J by 0 bases, with 15 bases between them.

A word on this clone: The sample has other DNA sequences that encode this CDR3 too. This chain links TRBV5-6 with TRBJ2-7; D remains ambiguous. CDR1 and CDR2 from the germline V gene are SGHDT and YYEEEE. The CDR3 has 11 residues. V was pared by 0 bases and J by 7 bases, with 5 bases between. The CDR3: CASSLGGEQYF. The CDR3, as DNA: TGTGCCAGCAGCTTGGGGGGTGAGCAGTACTTC.

The rearrangement joins TRBV6-5 to TRBJ2-5, with D unresolved. The CDR3 runs to 12 residues. The ends were cut back, 7 bases at V and 4 bases at J, with 10 bases in the middle. Germline V gene data show CDR1 as MNHEY and CDR2 as SVGAGI. CDR3 sequence: CASTTRRETQYF. CDR3 DNA: TGTGCCAGCACCACAAGGCGAGAGACCCAGTACTTC.

The chain uses TRBV9 and TRBJ1-3, with D maybe TRBD1 (6 bases). CDR3 length: 16 residues. Between the trimmed V and J ends, which lost 3 bases and 4 bases, there was a span of 17 bases. Germline V gene lookup returns CDR1 SGDLS and CDR2 YYNGEE. The CDR3 sequence is CASSGDRLKGGNTIYF. The CDR3, as DNA: TGTGCCAGCAGCGGAGACAGGCTCAAGGGGGGAAACACCATATATTTT.

This clone was recorded only once. The chain carries TRBV3-1 (or the pseudogene TRBV3-2) and TRBJ2-2; perhaps TRBD2 as D (5 bases). Trimming took off 4 bases at V and 4 bases at J, with 13 bases between the two ends. The germline CDR1 and CDR2 sequences are LGHDT and YNNKEL (reference sequence). The CDR3 covers 15 residues. CDR3 residues: CASSREGGTTGELFF. CDR3 in DNA: TGTGCCAGCAGCCGAGAGGGCGGTACCACCGGGGAGCTGTTTTTT.

V usage is TRBV12-3 or TRBV12-4 and J usage is TRBJ1-2; D is unresolved. The CDR3 has 13 residues. V dropped 4 bases and J dropped 6 bases, with 12 bases sitting between them. CDR3 sequence: CASSSIKENGYTF. CDR3 DNA sequence: TGTGCCAGCAGTTCTATAAAGGAGAATGGCTACACCTTC.